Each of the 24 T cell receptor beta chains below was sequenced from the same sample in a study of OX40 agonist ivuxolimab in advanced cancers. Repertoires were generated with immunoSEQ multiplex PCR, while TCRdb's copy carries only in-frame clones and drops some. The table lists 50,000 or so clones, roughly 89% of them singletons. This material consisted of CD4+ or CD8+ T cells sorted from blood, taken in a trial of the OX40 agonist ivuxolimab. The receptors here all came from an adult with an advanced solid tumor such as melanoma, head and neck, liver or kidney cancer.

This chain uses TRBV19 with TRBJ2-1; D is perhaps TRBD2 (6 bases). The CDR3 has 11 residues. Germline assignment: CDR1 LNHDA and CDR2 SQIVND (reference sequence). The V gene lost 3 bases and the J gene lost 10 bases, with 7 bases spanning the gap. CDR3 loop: CASSIAGEQFF. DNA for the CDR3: TGTGCCAGTAGTATTGCGGGGGAGCAGTTCTTC.

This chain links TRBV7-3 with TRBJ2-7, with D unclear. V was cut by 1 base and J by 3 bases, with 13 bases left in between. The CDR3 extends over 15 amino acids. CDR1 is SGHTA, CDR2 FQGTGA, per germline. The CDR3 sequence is CASSLSPGPLYEQYF. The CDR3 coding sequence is TGTGCCAGCAGCTTAAGCCCCGGGCCCCTCTACGAGCAGTACTTC. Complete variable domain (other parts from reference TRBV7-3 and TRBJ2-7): GAGVSQTPSNKVTEKGKYVELRCDPISGHTALYWYRQSLGQGPEFLIYFQGTGAADDSGLPNDRFFAVRPEGSVSTLKIQRTERGDSAVYLCASSLSPGPLYEQYFGPGTRLTVT.

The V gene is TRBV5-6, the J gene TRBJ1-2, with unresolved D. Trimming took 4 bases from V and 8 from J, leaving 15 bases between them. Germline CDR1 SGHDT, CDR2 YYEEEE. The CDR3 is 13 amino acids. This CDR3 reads CASSPTGGSGYTF. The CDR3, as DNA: TGTGCCAGCAGCCCTACTGGCGGATCAGGCTACACCTTC.

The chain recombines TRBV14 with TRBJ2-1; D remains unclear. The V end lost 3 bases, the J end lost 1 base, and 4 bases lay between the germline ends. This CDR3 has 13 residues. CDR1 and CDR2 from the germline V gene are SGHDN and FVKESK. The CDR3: CASSQASYNEQFF. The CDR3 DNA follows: TGTGCCAGCAGCCAGGCTTCCTACAATGAGCAGTTCTTC.

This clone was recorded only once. The CDR3, as DNA: TGTGCCAGTAGGAAGACTAGCGGGAGCCTGAATGAGCAGTTCTTC. Protein sequence: CASRKTSGSLNEQFF. V and J are TRBV19 and TRBJ2-1; 12 nucleotides agree with TRBD2. After removal of 6 bases from V and 7 bases from J, the junction contained 7 bases not matched to a gene. CDR1 and CDR2 (germline): LNHDA, SQIVND (reference sequence). The CDR3 consists of 15 residues.

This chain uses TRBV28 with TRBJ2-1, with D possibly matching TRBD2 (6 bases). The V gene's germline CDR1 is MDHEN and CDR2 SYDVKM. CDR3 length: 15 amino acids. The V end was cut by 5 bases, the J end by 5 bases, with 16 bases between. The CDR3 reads CASSLIPGGNNEQFF. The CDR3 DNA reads TGTGCCAGCAGTCTAATTCCTGGGGGGAACAATGAGCAGTTCTTC.

CDR3 region: CASSLPTGGSTGELFF. In DNA form, the CDR3 reads TGTGCCAGCAGCCTCCCGACAGGGGGCAGCACCGGGGAGCTGTTTTTT. V gene TRBV7-9 combines with J gene TRBJ2-2; the match to TRBD1 covers 10 bases. CDR1 and CDR2 from the germline V gene are SEHNR and FQNEAQ (reference sequence). The CDR3 has 16 amino acids. Germline trimming cut 5 bases from V and 4 bases from J; bases unmatched to any gene: 7.

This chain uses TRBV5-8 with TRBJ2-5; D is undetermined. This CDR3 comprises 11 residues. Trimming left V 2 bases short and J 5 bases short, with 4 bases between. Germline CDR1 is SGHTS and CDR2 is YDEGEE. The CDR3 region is CASSFGETQYF. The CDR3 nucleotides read TGTGCCAGCAGCTTCGGGGAGACCCAGTACTTC.

The CDR3 DNA reads TGCAGCGTTTTTAGCGGGGGGACCACCGGGGAGCTGTTTTTT. It yields the protein CSVFSGGTTGELFF. The rearrangement joins TRBV29-1 to TRBJ2-2, with 10 positions matching TRBD2. Germline-derived CDR1 and CDR2 are SQVTM and ANQGSEA. V shed 5 bases, J shed 4 bases, and the junction held 4 bases outside the gene matches. CDR3 length equals 14 residues.

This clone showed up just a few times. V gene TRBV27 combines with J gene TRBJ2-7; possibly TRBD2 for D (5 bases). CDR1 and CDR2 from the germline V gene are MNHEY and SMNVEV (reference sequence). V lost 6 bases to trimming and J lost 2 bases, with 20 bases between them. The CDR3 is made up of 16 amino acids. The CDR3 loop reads CASSPPGVFSTYEQYF. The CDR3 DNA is TGTGCCAGCAGCCCGCCCGGGGTGTTCTCGACCTACGAGCAGTACTTC.

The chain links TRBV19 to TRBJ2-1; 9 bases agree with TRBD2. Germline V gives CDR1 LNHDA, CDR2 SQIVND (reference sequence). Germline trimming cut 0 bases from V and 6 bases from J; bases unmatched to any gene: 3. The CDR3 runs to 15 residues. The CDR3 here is CASSIDSGSANEQFF. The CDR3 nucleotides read TGTGCCAGTAGTATAGATAGCGGGAGTGCCAATGAGCAGTTCTTC. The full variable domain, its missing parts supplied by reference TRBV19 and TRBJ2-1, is DGGITQSPKYLFRKEGQNVTLSCEQNLNHDAMYWYRQDPGQGLRLIYYSQIVNDFQKGDIAEGYSVSREKKESFPLTVTSAQKNPTAFYLCASSIDSGSANEQFFGPGTRLTVL.

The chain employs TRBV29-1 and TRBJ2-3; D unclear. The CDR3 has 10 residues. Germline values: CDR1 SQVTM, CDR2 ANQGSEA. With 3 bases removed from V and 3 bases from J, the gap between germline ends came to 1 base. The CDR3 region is CSVETDTQYF. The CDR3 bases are TGCAGCGTTGAGACAGATACGCAGTATTTT.

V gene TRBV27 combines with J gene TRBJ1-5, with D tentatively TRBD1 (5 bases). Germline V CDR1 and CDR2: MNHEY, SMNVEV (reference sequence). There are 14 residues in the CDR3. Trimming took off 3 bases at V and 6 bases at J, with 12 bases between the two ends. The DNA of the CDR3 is TGTGCCAGCAGTTTGGCGGCAGGGCTTCAGCCCCAGCATTTT. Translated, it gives CASSLAAGLQPQHF.

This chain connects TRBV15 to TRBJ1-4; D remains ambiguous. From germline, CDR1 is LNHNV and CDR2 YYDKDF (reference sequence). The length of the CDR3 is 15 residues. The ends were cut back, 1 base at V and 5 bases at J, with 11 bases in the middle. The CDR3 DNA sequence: TGTGCCACCAGCAGAGTGGGTGTAATGAATGAAAAACTGTTTTTT. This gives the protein CATSRVGVMNEKLFF.

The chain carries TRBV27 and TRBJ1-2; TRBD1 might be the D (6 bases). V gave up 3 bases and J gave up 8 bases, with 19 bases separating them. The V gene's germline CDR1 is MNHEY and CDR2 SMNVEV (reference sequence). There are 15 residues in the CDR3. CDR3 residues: CASSFVWGGWGGYTF. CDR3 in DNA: TGTGCCAGCAGTTTCGTTTGGGGGGGCTGGGGCGGCTACACCTTC.

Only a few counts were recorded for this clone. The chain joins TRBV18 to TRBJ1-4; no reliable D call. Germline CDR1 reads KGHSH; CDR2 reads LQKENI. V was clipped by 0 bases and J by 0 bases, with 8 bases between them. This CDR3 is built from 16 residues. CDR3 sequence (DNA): TGTGCCAGCTCACCACCCAAGGGTGCAACTAATGAAAAACTGTTTTTT. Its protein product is CASSPPKGATNEKLFF.

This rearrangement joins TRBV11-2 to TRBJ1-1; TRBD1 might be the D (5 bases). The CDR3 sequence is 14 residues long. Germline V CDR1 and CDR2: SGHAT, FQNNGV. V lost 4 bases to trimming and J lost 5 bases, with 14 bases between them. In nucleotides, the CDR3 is TGTGCCAGCAGCTCCCGGGCCGGGGCGACTGAAGCTTTCTTT. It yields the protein CASSSRAGATEAFF.

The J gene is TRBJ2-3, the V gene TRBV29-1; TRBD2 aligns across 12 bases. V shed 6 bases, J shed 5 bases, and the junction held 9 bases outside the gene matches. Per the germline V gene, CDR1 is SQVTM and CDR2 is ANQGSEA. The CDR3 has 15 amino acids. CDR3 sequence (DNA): TGCAGCGTCCCCCCGCCTAGCGGGGGGGTAGATACGCAGTATTTT. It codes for CSVPPPSGGVDTQYF.

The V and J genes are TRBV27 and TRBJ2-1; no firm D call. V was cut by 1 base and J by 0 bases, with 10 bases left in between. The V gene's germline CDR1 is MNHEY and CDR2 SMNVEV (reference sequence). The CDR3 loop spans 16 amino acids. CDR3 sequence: CASSLLRGSSYNEQFF. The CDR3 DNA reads TGTGCCAGCAGTTTATTACGCGGTAGCTCCTACAATGAGCAGTTCTTC.

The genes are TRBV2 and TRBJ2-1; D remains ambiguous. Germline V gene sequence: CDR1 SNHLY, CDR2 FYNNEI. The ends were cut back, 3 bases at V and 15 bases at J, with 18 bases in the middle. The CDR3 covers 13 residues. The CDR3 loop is CASSDPNSDRRFF. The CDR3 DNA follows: TGTGCCAGCAGTGACCCGAACTCGGACCGGAGGTTCTTC.

In DNA form, the CDR3 reads TGTGCCAGCAGTTTTGCCGGTCTCCGGGACGAGCAGTACTTC. As protein: CASSFAGLRDEQYF. V is TRBV27 and J is TRBJ2-7, with D uncertain. The length of the CDR3 is 14 residues. With 3 bases removed from V and 5 bases from J, the gap between germline ends came to 14 bases. Germline V gene sequence: CDR1 MNHEY, CDR2 SMNVEV (reference sequence).

The CDR3 loop reads CASSLVRFVNEKLFF. In nucleotides, the CDR3 is TGTGCCAGCAGCTTAGTGCGGTTTGTTAATGAAAAACTGTTTTTT. This chain joins TRBV11-2 and TRBJ1-4; no clear D. Trimming cost V 1 base and J 4 bases, with 10 bases left between them. The CDR3 has 15 amino acids. Germline V gene data show CDR1 as SGHAT and CDR2 as FQNNGV.

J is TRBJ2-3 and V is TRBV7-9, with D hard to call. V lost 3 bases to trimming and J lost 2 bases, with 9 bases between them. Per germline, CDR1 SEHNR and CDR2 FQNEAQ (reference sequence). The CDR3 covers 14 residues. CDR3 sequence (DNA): TGTGCCAGCAGCTTGGGCGGAACCACAGATACGCAGTATTTT. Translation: CASSLGGTTDTQYF.

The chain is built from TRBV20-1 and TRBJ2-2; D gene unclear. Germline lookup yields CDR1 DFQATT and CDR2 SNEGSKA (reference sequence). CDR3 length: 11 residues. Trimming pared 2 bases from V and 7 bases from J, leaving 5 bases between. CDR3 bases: TGCAGTGCTAGAATGGACGGGGAGCTGTTTTTT. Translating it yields CSARMDGELFF.